Sequencing of this TCR beta chain was carried out in a study of radiotherapy plus CTLA-4 blockade in lung cancer. Study outcomes and limitations: In blood, early T cell clone dynamics reportedly predicted response best, together with interferon-beta. Among blood TCR repertoires after radiotherapy plus ipilimumab, tumor-derived clones expanded.

The V end lost 5 bases, the J end lost 1 base, and 14 bases lay between the germline ends. Germline loops: CDR1 SEHNR, CDR2 FQNEAQ (reference sequence). The length of the CDR3 is 16 residues. Profiled with immunoSEQ multiplex PCR; TCRdb holds only in-frame clones, not every one. The data contain about 73,000 clones, about nine tenths of them singletons. Comment on this clone: What it recognizes is unknown.

The receptor was isolated from a human donor with non-small cell lung cancer that progressed on radiotherapy plus ipilimumab. The chain has TRBV7-9 and TRBJ1-4, with D tentatively TRBD1 (6 bases). The source material was peripheral blood, sampled from a patient treated with radiotherapy plus ipilimumab. CDR3 region: CASSPANRVTNEKLFF. CDR3 DNA: TGTGCCAGCAGCCCCGCCAACAGGGTAACTAATGAAAAACTGTTTTTT. The whole variable domain, remainder taken from reference TRBV7-9 and TRBJ1-4, is DTGVSQNPRHKITKRGQNVTFRCDPISEHNRLYWYRQTLGQGPEFLTYFQNEAQLEKSRLLSDRFSAERPKGSFSTLEIQRTEQGDSAMYLCASSPANRVTNEKLFFGSGTQLSVL.